This is a list of T cell receptor beta chains from one sample in a study of cytomegalovirus exposure and HLA in healthy donors. Using immunoSEQ multiplex PCR, the repertoire was profiled, and TCRdb retains in-frame clones only, with some absent. In the table there are 200,000 to 300,000 clones, around 90% of which are singletons. Sequenced material: PBMCs. These receptor sequences come from a woman between 25 and 40 years old in good health and CMV-seronegative. The CDR3 runs from the conserved cysteine through the conserved F or W. Fields, in order: V gene, J gene, D gene, CDR3 DNA, CDR3 protein. A D gene is named only where the DNA matches it firmly.

TRBV28	TRBJ2-7	-	TGTGCCACCGACGCGGTGAACTACGAGCAGTACTTC	CATDAVNYEQYF
TRBV4-3	TRBJ2-7	-	TGCGCCAGCAGCCGAGGGGGGTCTTCGAACGAGCAGTACTTC	CASSRGGSSNEQYF
TRBV7-9	TRBJ2-1	-	TGTGCCAGCAGCTTACCAGGAAGTTCCAATGAGCAGTTCTTC	CASSLPGSSNEQFF
TRBV7-3	TRBJ2-3	-	TGTGCCAGCAGCTTTGGCAGGGGCGGCACAGATACGCAGTATTTT	CASSFGRGGTDTQYF
TRBV11-2	TRBJ2-2	-	TGTGCCAGCAGCTCCTCTACTGCCGGGGAGCTGTTTTTT	CASSSSTAGELFF
TRBV6-5	TRBJ2-7	-	TGTGCCAGCAGTACCTTGGGACACTTGCCCTACGAGCAGTACTTC	CASSTLGHLPYEQYF
TRBV29-1	TRBJ2-3	TRBD2	TGCAGCGTCGCTCTGGGAGGGAGCACAGATACGCAGTATTTT	CSVALGGSTDTQYF
TRBV29-1	TRBJ1-2	TRBD1	TGCAGCGTGATGACAGGGTCCGGCTATGGCTACACCTTC	CSVMTGSGYGYTF
TRBV29-1	TRBJ2-5	TRBD2	TGCAGCGTTGCGGGAGGGCCCTCGGAGACCCAGTACTTC	CSVAGGPSETQYF
TRBV4-1	TRBJ1-1	TRBD1	TGCGCCAGCAGCCAAGACAGGGGGCGCTTGGCTTTCTTT	CASSQDRGRLAFF
TRBV29-1	TRBJ2-7	TRBD1	TGCAGCGTTCCGGGACAGGGATACGAGCAGTACTTC	CSVPGQGYEQYF
TRBV11-3	TRBJ2-7	TRBD2	TGTGCCAGCAGCTTGGGACTAGCGGGAGCGGGGACTGGCGAGCAGTACTTC	CASSLGLAGAGTGEQYF
TRBV12-5	TRBJ2-5	-	TGTGCTAGTGGTCCAGGGTACCAAGAGACCCAGTACTTC	CASGPGYQETQYF
TRBV7-9	TRBJ1-3	-	TGTGCCAGCAGCCTCACGAGGGAGAAATCTGGAAACACCATATATTTT	CASSLTREKSGNTIYF
TRBV4-1	TRBJ2-7	-	TGCGCCAGCAGCCACAGTGGCACGTCAGCCCCGCAGTACTTC	CASSHSGTSAPQYF
TRBV27	TRBJ2-7	-	-	CASSSSAGPYEQYF
TRBV12-5	TRBJ1-2	TRBD1	TGTGCTAGTGGTTGGGGACAGGCAGGCTATGGCTACACCTTC	CASGWGQAGYGYTF
TRBV28	TRBJ2-7	-	TGTGCCAGCAGTTTTCAGGGCTCTCCCTACGAGCAGTACTTC	CASSFQGSPYEQYF
TRBV6-5	TRBJ2-2	-	TGTGCCAGCAGTTACACGGACGCGAACACCGGGGAGCTGTTTTTT	CASSYTDANTGELFF
TRBV4-2	TRBJ1-5	-	TGTGCCAGCAGCCCAAAAGGCGGTCGGTTCCGTGGGTATCAGCCCCAGCATTTT	CASSPKGGRFRGYQPQHF